The clone carrying this T cell receptor beta chain was seen more than once but under ten times. These data are taken from a study of T cells after yellow fever vaccination. V lost 7 bases and J 9 bases, leaving 19 bases between the germline ends. This CDR3 is built from 14 residues. Germline CDR1 is MNHEY and CDR2 is SVGEGT. A single record per CDR3 protein comes from TCRdb applying MiXCR to the 5' RACE reads. This sample has approximately 510,000 distinct CDR3 sequences, with just over 20% found just once. The TCR comes from a man between 18 and 35 years old who received the YFV17D yellow fever vaccine. J is TRBJ1-5 and V is TRBV6-2 or TRBV6-3, with D possibly matching TRBD1 (6 bases). The sequenced sample was PBMCs, obtained less than 25 days after the first yellow fever vaccination. CDR3 sequence (DNA): TGTGCCAGCATTGAGGACAGCGGGCCTGGGCCCCAGCATTTT. It specifies CASIEDSGPGPQHF.